This T cell receptor (beta chain) was captured in a study of cytomegalovirus exposure and HLA in healthy donors. Study-wide results and caveats: The investigators catalogued 164 TCR beta chains as cytomegalovirus-associated.

Between the trimmed V and J ends, which lost 0 bases and 0 bases, there was a span of 4 bases. The CDR3 extends over 13 amino acids. CDR1 is SGHDT and CDR2 is YYEEEE in the germline V gene. The PCR was carried out with 60 Vbeta primers and 13 Jbeta primers. Repertoires were generated with immunoSEQ multiplex PCR, while TCRdb's copy carries only in-frame clones and drops some. The sample lists approximately 140,000 clones; 70% to 80% were seen once. This clone was counted between two and nine times. Its target is unknown. The genes are TRBV5-6 and TRBJ2-7; D unresolved. Sequenced input: PBMCs. This TCR was recovered from a female donor in good health and CMV-seronegative. The CDR3 region is CASSLGASYEQYF. DNA of the CDR3: TGTGCCAGCAGCTTGGGGGCCTCCTACGAGCAGTACTTC.